The clone carrying this TCR beta chain has just one count. This entry is derived from a study of cytomegalovirus exposure and HLA in healthy donors. Both 60 Vbeta primers and 13 Jbeta primers went into the PCR. Clones were read by immunoSEQ multiplex PCR, and TCRdb kept only the in-frame ones, dropping some. Found here are approximately 150,000 clones, around 77% of them singletons; the top ten hold 0.94%. Germline V gene data show CDR1 as MGHRA and CDR2 as YSYEKL. The germline V and J ends were trimmed by 4 bases and 1 base, with 18 bases remaining between them. The CDR3 consists of 17 residues. The sequencing input was PBMCs. The TCR sequence derives from an older woman in good health and CMV-seronegative. The V and J genes are TRBV4-1 and TRBJ2-3; TRBD2 might be the D (6 bases). The CDR3, as DNA: TGCGCCAGCAGCCGAGAAGTTAGCGGCAGAGGCACAGATACGCAGTATTTT. Its protein product is CASSREVSGRGTDTQYF.